The 30 T cell receptor beta chains presented below share a single source sample, sequenced in a study of CD8 T cells in acute hepatitis C reinfection. Described time point: naive CD8 control sorted from an acute-time-point sample. Using immunoSEQ multiplex PCR, the repertoire was profiled, and TCRdb retains in-frame clones only, with some absent. The table lists about 38,000 clones, approximately 85% of them singletons, with over 9.5% in the top ten. The sequenced sample was naive CD8+ T cells from PBMCs. These receptor sequences come from a woman younger than 30 who spontaneously cleared hepatitis C infection.

The V gene is TRBV27, the J gene TRBJ2-7; D possibly corresponds to TRBD1 (6 bases). The CDR3 has 15 amino acids. In germline, CDR1 is MNHEY, CDR2 SMNVEV (reference sequence). Trimming removed 3 bases from V and 0 bases from J, with 12 bases in between. The CDR3 sequence is CASSFGTGFSYEQYF. The CDR3 coding sequence is TGTGCCAGCAGTTTCGGCACAGGGTTCTCCTACGAGCAGTACTTC.

The V call is TRBV7-9, the J call TRBJ1-1; D gene uncertain. This CDR3 has 14 amino acids. Deletions cut 2 bases from V and 2 bases from J, with 9 bases between. In germline, CDR1 is SEHNR, CDR2 FQNEAQ (reference sequence). CDR3 coding DNA: TGTGCCAGCAGCTTAAGCGGGGTTAACACTGAAGCTTTCTTT. Its protein is CASSLSGVNTEAFF.

The gene calls are TRBV19 and TRBJ1-2, with unresolved D. Trimming shortened V by 7 bases and J by 1 base, and 16 bases separated the two germline ends. Germline CDR1 LNHDA, CDR2 SQIVND (reference sequence). CDR3 length: 15 residues. The CDR3 DNA reads as TGTGCCAGTAAGTCGTCGACTCTTAATAACTATGGCTACACCTTC. It translates to CASKSSTLNNYGYTF.

This chain links TRBV7-6 with TRBJ1-1; the D is unclear. Germline values: CDR1 SGHVS, CDR2 FNYEAQ. The CDR3 has 15 amino acids. The V end lost 1 base, the J end lost 1 base, and 10 bases lay between the germline ends. CDR3 amino acids: CASSLDGAANTEAFF. The CDR3 DNA sequence: TGTGCCAGCAGCTTAGACGGTGCAGCGAACACTGAAGCTTTCTTT.

The chain combines TRBV7-9 with TRBJ1-2; D unresolved. V shed 0 bases and J shed 2 bases, with 13 bases lying between them. CDR3 length: 16 residues. Germline CDR1 reads SEHNR; CDR2 reads FQNEAQ (reference sequence). The CDR3 DNA reads as TGTGCCAGCAGCTTAGCGAACTCTAGGACGAACTATGGCTACACCTTC. Translating it yields CASSLANSRTNYGYTF.

V usage is TRBV30 and J usage is TRBJ1-2, with D possibly being TRBD1 (6 bases). The CDR3 has 13 amino acids. V lost 8 bases, J lost 3 bases, and 16 bases lay in between. Looked up from germline, CDR1 is GTSNPN and CDR2 is SVGIG (reference sequence). The CDR3 protein is CAEMRGGDYGYTF. The CDR3 coding sequence is TGTGCCGAAATGAGGGGGGGCGACTATGGCTACACCTTC.

The rearrangement joins TRBV15 to TRBJ2-1; D unresolved. This CDR3 has 11 residues. Trimming cost V 5 bases and J 9 bases, with 8 bases left between them. Germline-derived CDR1 and CDR2 are LNHNV and YYDKDF (reference sequence). The CDR3 nucleotides read TGTGCCACCAGCCTCAGAGGTGAGCAGTTCTTC. Protein product: CATSLRGEQFF.

The chain recombines TRBV4-1 with TRBJ2-7, with D possibly matching TRBD2 (6 bases). Germline assignment: CDR1 MGHRA and CDR2 YSYEKL. Trimming removed 0 bases at V and 1 base at J, with 13 bases between. The CDR3 spans 16 residues. The CDR3 DNA reads TGCGCCAGCAGCCAAGAAGGGTCAGGAGGGTCCTACGAGCAGTACTTC. Encoded protein: CASSQEGSGGSYEQYF.

The rearrangement uses TRBV5-4 and TRBJ1-2; TRBD1 matches at 9 bases. J gave up 10 bases and V 9 bases, and 13 bases lay outside the gene matches. The CDR3 contains 13 residues. Germline V gene lookup returns CDR1 SGHNT and CDR2 YYREEE (reference sequence). CDR3 bases: TGTGCCATTTCCCTGGGACAGGGTGAAATCTACACCTTC. As protein: CAISLGQGEIYTF.

The chain carries TRBV7-9 and TRBJ1-2; unclear D gene. The germline V gene encodes CDR1 SEHNR and CDR2 FQNEAQ (reference sequence). The V end was cut by 6 bases, the J end by 2 bases, with 7 bases between. This CDR3 region has 12 residues. CDR3 region: CASRSTNYGYTF. CDR3 bases: TGTGCCAGCAGAAGCACGAACTATGGCTACACCTTC.

The chain carries TRBV7-9 and TRBJ1-1, with no clear D. V was clipped by 3 bases and J by 2 bases, with 4 bases between them. The V gene's germline CDR1 is SEHNR and CDR2 FQNEAQ (reference sequence). The CDR3 sequence is 12 residues long. The CDR3 DNA is TGTGCCAGCAGCTTTTATAACACTGAAGCTTTCTTT. Translated: CASSFYNTEAFF. The full variable domain, rest sourced from reference TRBV7-9 and TRBJ1-1, is DTGVSQNPRHKITKRGQNVTFRCDPISEHNRLYWYRQTLGQGPEFLTYFQNEAQLEKSRLLSDRFSAERPKGSFSTLEIQRTEQGDSAMYLCASSFYNTEAFFGQGTRLTVV.

V usage is TRBV9 and J usage is TRBJ2-1; 7 bases line up with TRBD2. Germline-derived CDR1 and CDR2 are SGDLS and YYNGEE. The CDR3 length is 17 residues. J was trimmed by 0 bases and V by 3 bases; bases with no gene match: 9. The CDR3 spells CASSGFSGASSYNEQFF. The CDR3 DNA sequence: TGTGCCAGCAGCGGCTTCAGCGGGGCGAGCTCCTACAATGAGCAGTTCTTC.

The chain employs TRBV19 and TRBJ1-1; the D gene is possibly TRBD1 (5 bases). The germline CDR1 and CDR2 sequences are LNHDA and SQIVND (reference sequence). The V end was cut by 0 bases, the J end by 0 bases, with 14 bases between. The CDR3 has 17 residues. CDR3 sequence: CASSIDGARPLNTEAFF. The CDR3 nucleotides are TGTGCCAGTAGTATAGATGGGGCCAGGCCATTGAACACTGAAGCTTTCTTT.

The gene calls are TRBV15 and TRBJ2-1; the D gene is possibly TRBD2 (5 bases). The CDR3 has 12 amino acids. CDR1 and CDR2 from the germline V gene are LNHNV and YYDKDF (reference sequence). V was clipped by 0 bases and J by 9 bases, with 6 bases between them. The CDR3 DNA follows: TGTGCCACCAGCAGAGATGAGGGTGAGCAGTTCTTC. It codes for CATSRDEGEQFF.

The rearrangement uses TRBV27 and TRBJ1-1, with unresolved D. The CDR3 spans 13 residues. The germline V and J ends were trimmed by 5 bases and 9 bases, with 16 bases remaining between them. Germline-derived CDR1 and CDR2 are MNHEY and SMNVEV (reference sequence). In DNA, the CDR3 is TGTGCCAGCAGTCCTTCGGTGACCCATCAAGCTTTCTTT. Protein product: CASSPSVTHQAFF.

This clone is a singleton in its sample. The CDR3 DNA sequence: TGTGCCAGCAGCTTGGTAAAGGGCGTCCGCGAGCAGTACTTC. Protein product: CASSLVKGVREQYF. The chain uses TRBV5-4 and TRBJ2-7; D is uncertain. The V gene lost 0 bases and the J gene lost 6 bases, with 13 bases spanning the gap. CDR3 length: 14 amino acids. The germline gives CDR1 SGHNT, CDR2 YYREEE (reference sequence).

The genes are TRBV5-1 and TRBJ1-1; no clear D. The CDR3 runs 13 residues. Germline V gene sequence: CDR1 SGHRS, CDR2 YFSETQ. Trimming took off 1 base at V and 3 bases at J, with 7 bases between the two ends. The CDR3 protein is CASSLRPHTEAFF. The DNA for the CDR3 is TGCGCCAGCAGCTTGAGGCCCCACACTGAAGCTTTCTTT.

The genes are TRBV13 and TRBJ2-2, with D perhaps TRBD1 (5 bases). CDR3 length equals 14 residues. Germline CDR1 reads PRHDT; CDR2 reads FYEKMQ (reference sequence). V lost 3 bases and J 8 bases, leaving 13 bases between the germline ends. The CDR3 DNA sequence: TGTGCCAGCAGCTTTGCCAGGGCATCAGGGGAGCTGTTTTTT. This gives the protein CASSFARASGELFF.

In its sample, this clone was seen once. This chain uses TRBV7-3 with TRBJ1-1; D remains ambiguous. Trimming pared 5 bases from V and 12 bases from J, leaving 13 bases between. CDR1 and CDR2 from the germline V gene are SGHTA and FQGTGA. The CDR3 totals 11 residues. DNA of the CDR3: TGTGCCAGCAGCCACGGACCGGCAACTTTCTTT. Protein product: CASSHGPATFF.

The chain recombines TRBV11-2 with TRBJ2-1; TRBD2 aligns across 11 bases. V shed 7 bases, J shed 8 bases, and the junction held 7 bases outside the gene matches. The CDR3 runs to 14 residues. The germline CDR1 and CDR2 sequences are SGHAT and FQNNGV. CDR3 in DNA: TGTGCCAGCACAACTAGCGGGAGACCCTATGAGCAGTTCTTC. Translated, it gives CASTTSGRPYEQFF.

This clone was seen once. This chain connects TRBV12-5 to TRBJ2-3; D call uncertain. This CDR3 contains 15 residues. Germline CDR1 is LGHNT and CDR2 is FRNRAP. Between the trimmed V and J ends, which lost 7 bases and 2 bases, there was a span of 16 bases. CDR3 residues: CASDRYDGFTDTQYF. The CDR3 DNA is TGTGCTAGTGACCGGTATGACGGATTCACAGATACGCAGTATTTT.

This chain connects TRBV5-1 to TRBJ2-3; 8 bases match TRBD2. The germline CDR1 and CDR2 sequences are SGHRS and YFSETQ. CDR3 length: 18 residues. V lost 6 bases to trimming and J lost 0 bases; unmatched junction nucleotides: 15. The CDR3 sequence: CASTFFFSGGKSTDTQYF. The DNA for the CDR3 is TGCGCCAGCACCTTCTTCTTTTCGGGAGGGAAGAGCACAGATACGCAGTATTTT.

The V gene is TRBV9, the J gene TRBJ2-3, with 11 nucleotides matching TRBD2. The germline CDR1 and CDR2 sequences are SGDLS and YYNGEE. This CDR3 is 16 amino acids long. With 3 bases clipped from V and 0 bases from J, the junction kept 3 bases outside the gene matches. The CDR3 sequence is CASSERTSGSTDTQYF. Written as DNA, the CDR3 is TGTGCCAGCAGCGAGCGGACTAGCGGGAGCACAGATACGCAGTATTTT. Drawing the rest from reference TRBV9 and TRBJ2-3, the complete variable domain is DSGVTQTPKHLITATGQRVTLRCSPRSGDLSVYWYQQSLDQGLQFLIQYYNGEERAKGNILERFSAQQFPDLHSELNLSSLELGDSALYFCASSERTSGSTDTQYFGPGTRLTVL.

The gene calls are TRBV7-2 and TRBJ1-1; TRBD1 might be the D (5 bases). The CDR3 length is 15 residues. Trimming cost V 0 bases and J 0 bases, with 8 bases left between them. CDR1 and CDR2 from the germline V gene are SGHTA and FQGNSA. CDR3 residues: CASSLAPGLNTEAFF. The DNA for the CDR3 is TGTGCCAGCAGCTTAGCCCCGGGACTGAACACTGAAGCTTTCTTT.

The rearrangement links TRBV5-1 to TRBJ2-2, with D possibly TRBD2 on 5 matching bases. The ends were cut back, 7 bases at V and 2 bases at J, with 9 bases in the middle. CDR1 is SGHRS and CDR2 is YFSETQ in the germline V gene. The CDR3 is 13 amino acids. The CDR3 coding sequence is TGCGCCAGCTTTGCGGGCAACACCGGGGAGCTGTTTTTT. Protein product: CASFAGNTGELFF.

The rearrangement joins TRBV25-1 to TRBJ2-4; TRBD1 is a possible D gene (6 bases). The germline V gene encodes CDR1 MGHDK and CDR2 SYGVNS. The V gene lost 3 bases and the J gene lost 1 base, with 10 bases spanning the gap. The CDR3 is 15 residues long. CDR3 DNA: TGTGCCAGCAGTGATAGGGGGTGGGCCAAAAACATTCAGTACTTC. This gives the protein CASSDRGWAKNIQYF.

This chain joins TRBV7-9 and TRBJ2-5; 7 bases match TRBD2. There are 14 residues in the CDR3. Germline assignment: CDR1 SEHNR and CDR2 FQNEAQ (reference sequence). Trimming cost V 5 bases and J 2 bases; bases outside gene matches: 5. This chain's CDR3 is CASSHWTSQETQYF. In DNA, the CDR3 is TGTGCCAGCAGCCACTGGACTAGTCAAGAGACCCAGTACTTC.

V usage is TRBV28 and J usage is TRBJ2-7, with 7 nucleotides matching TRBD1. The CDR3 runs 17 residues. The trim removed 6 bases at V and 5 bases at J, leaving 19 bases unmatched. CDR1 is MDHEN and CDR2 is SYDVKM in the germline V gene. CDR3: CASSPPGGQGTVHEQYF. CDR3 nucleotide sequence: TGTGCCAGCAGCCCGCCGGGTGGGCAGGGGACAGTCCACGAGCAGTACTTC.

The chain has TRBV11-3 and TRBJ2-5; 8 bases map to TRBD1. Per the germline V gene, CDR1 is SGHNT and CDR2 is YENEEA. The V gene end was trimmed by 0 bases and the J gene end by 3 bases; junction bases not matched to a gene: 3. The CDR3 consists of 15 residues. The CDR3 is CASSLDPDREETQYF. In DNA form, the CDR3 reads TGTGCCAGCAGCTTAGATCCGGACAGGGAAGAGACCCAGTACTTC.

There are a few counts of this clone. The rearrangement links TRBV7-9 to TRBJ2-7; D is possibly TRBD2 (5 bases). The germline V gene has CDR1 SEHNR and CDR2 FQNEAQ (reference sequence). V was shortened by 3 bases and J by 4 bases, with 13 bases between the two germline ends. The CDR3 has 14 amino acids. CDR3 protein: CASSFSRAGYEQYF. The CDR3 region has the DNA TGTGCCAGCAGCTTTTCGAGGGCCGGATACGAGCAGTACTTC.